This note documents a single T cell receptor beta chain sequence. Its antigen specificity is not known. No quality values exist for individual bases; no much larger clone is one base distant. The data originate from a study of blood T cell repertoires in COVID-19 (dated by TCRdb to the early 2020s). Some background on the complete study: The collaborator samples originated in the United States, Italy and Spain and spanned the acute and convalescent phases of COVID-19. Where HLA class I and class II types were available, the types were taken from metadata supplied by the sample provider, not from assay-based typing. Deeply sampled blood TCRbeta repertoires from subjects exposed to, actively infected with, or recovered from COVID-19 were included in the dataset. Samples were obtained from the ongoing ImmuneRACE study (first 160 participants) and from 1,254 subjects provided by 6 global collaborators. The prospective study material was composed of cDNA or gDNA derived from T cells, B-cell-depleted T cells, or PBMCs. A freely available public database, intended as a resource for researchers studying the immune response to SARS-CoV-2, is where the repertoires were released. Nearly every sample came with metadata listing a de-identified subject ID, COVID-19 status, age in years and sex.

V drops 2 bases and J drops 6 bases, leaving 17 bases in between. The germline V gene (reference sequence) provides CDR1 LGHDT and CDR2 YNNKEL. From the cysteine through the phenylalanine, the CDR3 covers 17 amino acids. Kept here is only the CDR3 DNA, which spans 51 bases and is read in frame from base 1. The paper as a whole reports these results and caveats: How much clinical and demographic metadata was included differed by source and by participant, and the metadata was provided uncurated.

Each collaborating institution followed its own protocols to collect whole blood in K2EDTA tubes. For TCRbeta analysis, collaborators shipped samples in one of three forms: frozen whole blood, isolated PBMCs, or DNA extracted from either of those sample types. TCRbeta CDR3 regions were amplified from genomic DNA by means of the immunoSEQ Assay, a bias-controlled multiplex PCR. Per the original workflow: The number of nucleated cells in each sample was estimated from the amplification of reference gene primers within the assay. To quantify the absolute abundance of each unique TCRbeta CDR3 rearrangement, sequence reads were collapsed and filtered. For each sample, productive Simpson clonality was calculated by taking the square root of Simpson's diversity index across productive rearrangements. TCRdb carries this immuneACCESS record with in-frame sequences only. Its versions omit some clonotypes, under half of them owing to an unresolved V gene in the studies checked, with the rest unexplained. That table furnishes V, J and clone size, whereas the DNA furnished D and trimming. The table for this sample lists roughly 100,000 clones; approximately 80% of them were counted only once. The ten largest clones represent roughly 10% of the sample.

What was sequenced was peripheral blood. The origin of this receptor is a woman aged 70-85 years with acute or convalescent COVID-19. The chain joins TRBV3-1 (or the pseudogene TRBV3-2) to TRBJ1-6, with a weak D call of TRBD1 (5 bases match). The sequenced DNA is TGTGCCAGCAGCCAAAGGGGATCGGGGACTAGTAATTCACCCCTCCACTTT. Translated, this is CASSQRGSGTSNSPLHF.